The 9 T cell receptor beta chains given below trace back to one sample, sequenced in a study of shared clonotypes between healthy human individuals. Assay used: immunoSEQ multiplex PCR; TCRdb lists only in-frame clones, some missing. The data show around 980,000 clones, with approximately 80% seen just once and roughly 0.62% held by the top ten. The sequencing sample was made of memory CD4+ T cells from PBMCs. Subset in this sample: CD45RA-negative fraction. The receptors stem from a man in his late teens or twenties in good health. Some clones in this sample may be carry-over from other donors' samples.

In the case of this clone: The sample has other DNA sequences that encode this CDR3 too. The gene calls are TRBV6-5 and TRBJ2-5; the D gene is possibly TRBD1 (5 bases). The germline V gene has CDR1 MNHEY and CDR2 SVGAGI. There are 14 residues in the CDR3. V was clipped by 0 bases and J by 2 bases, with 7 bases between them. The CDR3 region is CASSYSTAQETQYF. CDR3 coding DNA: TGTGCCAGCAGTTACTCGACAGCACAAGAGACCCAGTACTTC.

The CDR3, as DNA: TGCGCCAGCAGCTCTCCTAGCGGGAGCTCCTACAATGAGCAGTTCTTC. As protein: CASSSPSGSSYNEQFF. The chain recombines TRBV5-1 with TRBJ2-1; 10 nucleotides match TRBD2. V was clipped by 3 bases and J by 0 bases; unmatched bases: 3. Germline CDR1 and CDR2: SGHRS and YFSETQ. The CDR3 totals 16 residues.

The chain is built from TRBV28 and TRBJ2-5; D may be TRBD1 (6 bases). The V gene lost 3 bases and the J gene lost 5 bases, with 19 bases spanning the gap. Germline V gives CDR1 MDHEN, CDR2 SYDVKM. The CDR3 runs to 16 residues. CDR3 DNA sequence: TGTGCCAGCAGTTTGAATTCAAACAGGGAGAGGGAGACCCAGTACTTC. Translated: CASSLNSNRERETQYF.

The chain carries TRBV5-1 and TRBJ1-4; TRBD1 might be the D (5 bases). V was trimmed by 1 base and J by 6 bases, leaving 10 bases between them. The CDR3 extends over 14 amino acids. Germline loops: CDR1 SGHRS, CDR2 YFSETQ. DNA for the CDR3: TGCGCCAGCAGCTTGCTGGGGGGGGATGAAAAACTGTTTTTT. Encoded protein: CASSLLGGDEKLFF.

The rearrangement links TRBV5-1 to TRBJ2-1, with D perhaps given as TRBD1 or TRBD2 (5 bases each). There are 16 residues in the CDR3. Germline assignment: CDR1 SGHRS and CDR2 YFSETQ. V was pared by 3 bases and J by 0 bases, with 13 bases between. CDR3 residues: CASSWRADSSYNEQFF. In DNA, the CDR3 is TGCGCCAGCAGCTGGCGGGCTGACAGCTCCTACAATGAGCAGTTCTTC.

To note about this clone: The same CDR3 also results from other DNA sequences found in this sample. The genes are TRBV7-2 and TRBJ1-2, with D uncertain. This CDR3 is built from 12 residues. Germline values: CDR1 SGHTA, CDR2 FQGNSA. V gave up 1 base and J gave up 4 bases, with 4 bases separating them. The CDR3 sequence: CASSLGSYGYTF. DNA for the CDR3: TGTGCCAGCAGCTTAGGTAGCTATGGCTACACCTTC.

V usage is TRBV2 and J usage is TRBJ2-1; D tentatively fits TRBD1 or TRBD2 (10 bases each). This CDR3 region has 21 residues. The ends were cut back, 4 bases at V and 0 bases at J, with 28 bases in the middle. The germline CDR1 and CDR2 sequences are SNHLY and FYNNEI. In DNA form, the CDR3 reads TGTGCCAGCAGTGTACTCGGGACAGGGGTCTCTAGCGGGAGCTCCTACAATGAGCAGTTCTTC. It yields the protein CASSVLGTGVSSGSSYNEQFF. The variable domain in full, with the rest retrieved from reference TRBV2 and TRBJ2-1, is EPEVTQTPSHQVTQMGQEVILRCVPISNHLYFYWYRQILGQKVEFLVSFYNNEISEKSEIFDDQFSVERPDGSNFTLKIRSTKLEDSAMYFCASSVLGTGVSSGSSYNEQFFGPGTRLTVL.

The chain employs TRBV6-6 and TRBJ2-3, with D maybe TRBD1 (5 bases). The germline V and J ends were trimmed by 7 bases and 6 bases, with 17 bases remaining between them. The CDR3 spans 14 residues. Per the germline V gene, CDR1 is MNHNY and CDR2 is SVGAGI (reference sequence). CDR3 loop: CASTDPGFLDTQYF. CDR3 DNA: TGTGCCAGCACGGACCCAGGGTTTCTCGATACGCAGTATTTT.

The CDR3 sequence: CASSLGQGADTQYF. In nucleotides, the CDR3 is TGTGCCAGCAGCTTGGGACAGGGGGCAGATACGCAGTATTTT. The chain is built from TRBV7-6 and TRBJ2-3; 11 bases fit TRBD1. This CDR3 region has 14 residues. V shed 3 bases, J shed 4 bases, and the junction held 0 bases outside the gene matches. CDR1 is SGHVS, CDR2 FNYEAQ, per germline.